The clone carrying this TCR beta chain was picked up one time. These data are taken from a study of blood T cell repertoires in COVID-19. This CDR3 is built from 13 residues. V lost 4 bases to trimming and J lost 4 bases, with 8 bases between them. Assay: immunoSEQ multiplex PCR; the TCRdb copy retains only in-frame clones and omits some. The top ten clones hold roughly 3.8% of a sample with about 200,000 clones, approximately 83% of them seen once. Participants reported their clinical history, and cohort assignment relied on those reports. The receptor's source is a woman in her thirties or forties with acute COVID-19. The chain couples TRBV12-3 or TRBV12-4 to TRBJ1-5; possibly TRBD1 for D (6 bases). Sample: PBMCs or T cells enriched from blood (not recorded which). The chain's CDR3 is CASSSQGNQPQHF. The DNA for the CDR3 is TGTGCCAGCAGTTCACAGGGTAATCAGCCCCAGCATTTT.